One and the same sample provided the 21 T cell receptor beta chains below, sequenced in a study of identifying expanded T cells in peripheral blood. Data came from immunoSEQ multiplex PCR; TCRdb stores just in-frame clones and leaves some out. The sample shows tens of thousands of clones, about four fifths of them seen only once. The sample consisted of blood. The receptors here all came from a person aged 18-70 years in good health.

This chain's CDR3 is CASSPLAGGTDTQYF. The CDR3 region has the DNA TGTGCCAGCAGTCCACTAGCGGGGGGGACCGATACGCAGTATTTT. This chain joins TRBV2 and TRBJ2-3, with 13 bases that match TRBD2. The germline V gene encodes CDR1 SNHLY and CDR2 FYNNEI. J lost 6 bases, V lost 5 bases, and 5 bases had no gene match. The CDR3 runs to 15 residues.

The chain employs TRBV2 and TRBJ2-1; 10 bases line up with TRBD2. Unmatched junction bases numbered 6, after V lost 4 bases and J lost 6 bases. This CDR3 is built from 15 residues. Germline CDR1 SNHLY, CDR2 FYNNEI. CDR3 sequence: CASSGASGGFNEQFF. DNA for the CDR3: TGTGCCAGCAGTGGAGCTAGCGGGGGATTCAATGAGCAGTTCTTC.

The chain uses TRBV18 and TRBJ2-5, with 8 nucleotides matching TRBD1. Per the germline V gene, CDR1 is KGHSH and CDR2 is LQKENI. This CDR3 region has 13 residues. V lost 4 bases and J lost 2; bases outside the gene matches: 0. In nucleotides, the CDR3 is TGTGCCAGCTCACGGACAGGGCAAGAGACCCAGTACTTC. It translates to CASSRTGQETQYF.

The genes are TRBV11-2 and TRBJ1-5; a weak D match, TRBD1 (6 bases). The CDR3 runs 14 residues. Looked up from germline, CDR1 is SGHAT and CDR2 is FQNNGV. Trimming left V 5 bases short and J 9 bases short, with 17 bases between. For the CDR3, the DNA is TGTGCCAGCAGCAAGGACAGCCCCGTGGGGCCCCAGCATTTT. Translating gives CASSKDSPVGPQHF.

The chain couples TRBV7-9 to TRBJ1-1, with a tentative D call TRBD1 (6 bases). V was pared by 6 bases and J by 0 bases, with 11 bases between. The CDR3 covers 14 residues. CDR1 SEHNR and CDR2 FQNEAQ come from the germline V gene (reference sequence). The CDR3 DNA sequence: TGTGCCAGCAGTTCAGGGGCCATGAACACTGAAGCTTTCTTT. Protein sequence: CASSSGAMNTEAFF. The variable domain in full, completed from reference TRBV7-9 and TRBJ1-1, reads DTGVSQNPRHKITKRGQNVTFRCDPISEHNRLYWYRQTLGQGPEFLTYFQNEAQLEKSRLLSDRFSAERPKGSFSTLEIQRTEQGDSAMYLCASSSGAMNTEAFFGQGTRLTVV.

This clone was seen only once. This sequence joins TRBV2 and TRBJ1-1, with TRBD1 as a possible D gene (6 bases). Germline CDR1 is SNHLY and CDR2 is FYNNEI. This CDR3 comprises 15 residues. Trimming removed 6 bases at V and 3 bases at J, with 17 bases between. DNA of the CDR3: TGTGCCAGCAGATTTACAGGGTCAGTGGACACTGAAGCTTTCTTT. Protein: CASRFTGSVDTEAFF.

DNA for the CDR3: TGTGCCAGCAGCGTAGGGACAGGGACTGGGGCCAACGTCCTGACTTTC. This sequence encodes CASSVGTGTGANVLTF. This rearrangement joins TRBV9 to TRBJ2-6, with TRBD1 matching over 8 bases. The CDR3 sequence is 16 residues long. Germline CDR1 reads SGDLS; CDR2 reads YYNGEE. Unmatched junction bases numbered 1, after V lost 0 bases and J lost 2 bases.

The gene calls are TRBV11-1 and TRBJ2-5, with D maybe TRBD2 (6 bases). V lost 5 bases to trimming and J lost 3 bases, with 10 bases between them. The CDR3 has 13 residues. Germline V CDR1 and CDR2: SGHAT, FQDESV (reference sequence). CDR3 in DNA: TGTGCCAGCAGCCGGGGACTGAAAGAGACCCAGTACTTC. Protein product: CASSRGLKETQYF. Together with reference TRBV11-1 and TRBJ2-5, the CDR3 gives the full variable domain: EAEVAQSPRYKITEKSQAVAFWCDPISGHATLYWYRQILGQGPELLVQFQDESVVDDSQLPKDRFSAERLKGVDSTLKIQPAELGDSAMYLCASSRGLKETQYFGPGTRLLVL.

The V call is TRBV27, the J call TRBJ1-6; D might be TRBD1 (5 bases). The CDR3 length is 17 residues. Trimming stripped 5 bases from V and 5 bases from J, with 19 bases between. CDR1 is MNHEY and CDR2 is SMNVEV in the germline V gene (reference sequence). The CDR3 is CASSPGGGTVNNSPLHF. The CDR3 DNA is TGTGCCAGCAGTCCCGGCGGGGGTACAGTGAATAATTCACCCCTCCACTTT.

As DNA, the CDR3 is TGTGCCAGCAGCTTAGGCCTGACAGGGGAAGCTTTCTTT. Protein sequence: CASSLGLTGEAFF. The rearrangement joins TRBV13 to TRBJ1-1; 7 bases fit TRBD1. This CDR3 is built from 13 residues. The ends lost 0 bases at V and 8 bases at J; junction bases unmatched: 3. Per germline, CDR1 PRHDT and CDR2 FYEKMQ (reference sequence). The full variable domain, with the rest looked up from reference TRBV13 and TRBJ1-1, is AAGVIQSPRHLIKEKRETATLKCYPIPRHDTVYWYQQGPGQDPQFLISFYEKMQSDKGSIPDRFSAQQFSDYHSELNMSSLELGDSALYFCASSLGLTGEAFFGQGTRLTVV.

The chain combines TRBV6-1 with TRBJ2-7; D uncertain. V lost 0 bases, J lost 3 bases, and 15 bases lay in between. Germline loops: CDR1 MNHNS, CDR2 SASEGT. The CDR3 length is 16 residues. Here the CDR3 DNA reads TGTGCCAGCAGTGAAGCTCTCGAATCGGAGTTCTACGAGCAGTACGTC. This gives the protein CASSEALESEFYEQYV.

This rearrangement joins TRBV9 to TRBJ1-1; D possibly corresponds to TRBD1 (5 bases). The CDR3 is 17 amino acids. Germline V gene lookup returns CDR1 SGDLS and CDR2 YYNGEE. Trimming took off 0 bases at V and 0 bases at J, with 15 bases between the two ends. The CDR3 protein is CASSVGQLVRMNTEAFF. CDR3 nucleotides: TGTGCCAGCAGCGTAGGACAGTTAGTGAGGATGAACACTGAAGCTTTCTTT.

The chain is built from TRBV10-2 and TRBJ2-5; D is uncertain. The CDR3 consists of 14 residues. Germline values: CDR1 WSHSY, CDR2 SAAADI. The V end lost 7 bases, the J end lost 1 base, and 13 bases lay between the germline ends. This CDR3 reads CASKVSQIQETQYF. The CDR3 coding sequence is TGCGCCAGCAAAGTCTCGCAGATCCAAGAGACCCAGTACTTC.

This clone was observed a handful of times. This chain links TRBV7-2 with TRBJ2-7; 12 bases map to TRBD2. The trim removed 5 bases at V and 0 bases at J, leaving 8 bases unmatched. This CDR3 is built from 17 residues. Germline CDR1 and CDR2: SGHTA and FQGNSA. The CDR3, as DNA: TGTGCCAGCAGCCCCGGGACTAGCGGGTACTACTCCTACGAGCAGTACTTC. Protein product: CASSPGTSGYYSYEQYF.

This clone was detected only a few times. The chain links TRBV15 to TRBJ2-1; perhaps TRBD1 as D (6 bases). CDR1 and CDR2 (germline): LNHNV, YYDKDF (reference sequence). Trimming removed 1 base at V and 3 bases at J, with 19 bases between. The CDR3 is 18 residues long. DNA of the CDR3: TGTGCCACCAGCAGAGGGATCGGACAGACCGCCAACTACAATGAGCAGTTCTTC. Translated: CATSRGIGQTANYNEQFF.

The chain combines TRBV5-4 with TRBJ2-1; a weak D match, TRBD2 (5 bases). CDR3 length equals 14 residues. Per the germline V gene, CDR1 is SGHNT and CDR2 is YYREEE (reference sequence). V was shortened by 1 base and J by 0 bases, with 5 bases between the two germline ends. The CDR3 DNA reads TGTGCCAGCAGCTTGACTAGCTCCTACAATGAGCAGTTCTTC. Translating gives CASSLTSSYNEQFF.

V usage is TRBV5-4 and J usage is TRBJ2-5; D gene uncertain. The V end was cut by 0 bases, the J end by 1 base, with 7 bases between. The CDR3 is 14 amino acids. The germline V gene encodes CDR1 SGHNT and CDR2 YYREEE (reference sequence). CDR3 DNA: TGTGCCAGCAGCTTGGGGCTAGGCCAAGAGACCCAGTACTTC. As protein: CASSLGLGQETQYF.

Here the CDR3 DNA reads TGTGCCAGCAGCCCGGACAGAGAAGCTTTCTTT. It yields the protein CASSPDREAFF. The chain is built from TRBV6-6 and TRBJ1-1; a weak D match, TRBD1 (6 bases). CDR1 MNHNY and CDR2 SVGAGI come from the germline V gene (reference sequence). Trimming shortened V by 6 bases and J by 8 bases, and 10 bases separated the two germline ends. The CDR3 length is 11 residues.

About this clone itself: Sequence at one end of the junction differs from germline and may be a read error. V and J are TRBV30 and TRBJ1-2; TRBD1 matches at 8 bases. This CDR3 comprises 14 residues. CDR1 is GTSNPN, CDR2 SVGIG, per germline (reference sequence). The CDR3 sequence is CAWTETGVNSGYTF. DNA for the CDR3: TGTGCCTGGACAGAGACAGGGGTAAACTCTGGCTACACCTTC. Full variable domain (rest looked up from reference TRBV30 and TRBJ1-2): SQTIHQWPATLVQPVGSPLSLECTVEGTSNPNLYWYRQAAGRGLQLLFYSVGIGQISSEVPQNLSASRPQDRQFILSSKKLLLSDSGFYLCAWTETGVNSGYTFGSGTRLTVV.

This rearrangement joins TRBV30 to TRBJ1-2; TRBD1 is a possible D gene (6 bases). CDR3 length: 17 amino acids. The germline V gene has CDR1 GTSNPN and CDR2 SVGIG (reference sequence). Deletions cut 0 bases from V and 7 bases from J, with 24 bases between. CDR3 residues: CAWSVEVGKGGRRGYTF. CDR3 DNA: TGTGCCTGGAGTGTAGAAGTTGGGAAGGGGGGTCGCCGTGGCTACACCTTC. The variable domain in full, with the rest retrieved from reference TRBV30 and TRBJ1-2, is SQTIHQWPATLVQPVGSPLSLECTVEGTSNPNLYWYRQAAGRGLQLLFYSVGIGQISSEVPQNLSASRPQDRQFILSSKKLLLSDSGFYLCAWSVEVGKGGRRGYTFGSGTRLTVV.

The gene calls are TRBV6-1 and TRBJ1-2, with D perhaps TRBD1 (5 bases). Germline loops: CDR1 MNHNS, CDR2 SASEGT. V lost 6 bases and J 6 bases, leaving 14 bases between the germline ends. The CDR3 consists of 13 residues. CDR3 in amino acids: CASRQQEIDGYTF. The CDR3 bases are TGTGCCAGCAGACAACAGGAGATCGATGGCTACACCTTC.